The TCR beta chain under discussion was sequenced for a study of blood T cell repertoires in COVID-19. Across the whole study: From T cells, B-cell-depleted T cells, or PBMCs came the material, which was cDNA or gDNA.

Profiled with immunoSEQ multiplex PCR; TCRdb holds only in-frame clones, not every one. The data show roughly 200,000 clones, 85% to 90% seen once. The table lists this clone with a few counts. The CDR3 is 12 amino acids. Trimming pared 0 bases from V and 4 bases from J, leaving 4 bases between. Germline V lookup: CDR1 LGHDT, CDR2 YNNKEL (reference sequence). This chain connects TRBV3-1 (or the pseudogene TRBV3-2) to TRBJ2-7; D call uncertain. Sequencing was performed on PBMCs or T cells enriched from blood (not recorded which). The source is a woman between 40 and 55 years old with acute COVID-19. The CDR3 DNA sequence: TGTGCCAGCAGCCAAGACAGGTACGAGCAGTACTTC. This translates into CASSQDRYEQYF.